This TCR beta chain came from a study of T cell changes during pregnancy in multiple sclerosis. Profiling relied on immunoSEQ multiplex PCR, and the TCRdb table lists in-frame clones only, not all of them. The sample shows about 18,000 clones, 70% to 90% of them seen only once. Germline V gene sequence: CDR1 LNHDA, CDR2 SQIVND (reference sequence). CDR3 length equals 16 residues. Trimming at V came to 4 bases and at J to 8 bases, leaving 11 bases not matched to a gene. The specimen was CD8+ T cells from peripheral blood mononuclear cells, collected after pregnancy. The V and J genes are TRBV19 and TRBJ1-4; 9 bases line up with TRBD1. The sequence derives from a female donor with multiple sclerosis, enrolled in a pregnancy study. This CDR3 is CASSTRAGTGNEKLFF. Written as DNA, the CDR3 is TGTGCCAGTAGTACCCGAGCCGGGACAGGGAACGAAAAACTGTTTTTT.